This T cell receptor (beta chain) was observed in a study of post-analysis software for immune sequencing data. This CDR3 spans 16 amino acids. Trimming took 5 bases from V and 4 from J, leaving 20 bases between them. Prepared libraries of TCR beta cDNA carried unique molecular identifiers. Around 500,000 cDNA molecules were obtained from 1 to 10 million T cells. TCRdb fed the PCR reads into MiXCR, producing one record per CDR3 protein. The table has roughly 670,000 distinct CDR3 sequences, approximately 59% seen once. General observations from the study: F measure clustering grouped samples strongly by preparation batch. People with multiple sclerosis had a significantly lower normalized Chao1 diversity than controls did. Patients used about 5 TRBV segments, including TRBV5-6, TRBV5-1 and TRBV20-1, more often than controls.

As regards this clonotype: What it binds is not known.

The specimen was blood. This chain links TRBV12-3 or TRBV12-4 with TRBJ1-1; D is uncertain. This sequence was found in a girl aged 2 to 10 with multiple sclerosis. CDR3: CASSPGITQAVTEAFF. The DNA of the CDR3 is TGTGCCAGCAGTCCCGGGATTACTCAGGCGGTCACTGAAGCTTTCTTT.